This TCR beta chain came from a study of T cells in Graves' hyperthyroidism and ophthalmopathy. Study as a whole: Upon initial diagnosis and before any treatment, peripheral blood was collected.

Study-wide points: Most clonotypes that expanded in the thyroid above 0.001 also showed up in blood.

RNA transcripts provided the source from which TCR beta CDR3 regions were amplified. A set of HTBI primers served as the primers for a first-round RT-PCR of the TCR CDR3. One entry per CDR3 protein results from TCRdb running MiXCR on the multiplex PCR reads. Altogether around 350,000 distinct CDR3 sequences are present, over 15% being singletons, with the ten largest covering about 3.7%. This clonotype was seen repeatedly, ten times or more. No antigen is known for it. CDR3 length: 15 residues. With 1 base removed from V and 3 bases from J, the gap between germline ends came to 9 bases. The germline V gene has CDR1 LNHDA and CDR2 SQIVND (reference sequence). The study defined stable Graves' hyperthyroidism as no ophthalmopathy progression within 18 months.

The sequenced material came from blood. The clonotype originates from a woman between 18 and 29 years old with Graves' hyperthyroidism. This chain uses TRBV19 with TRBJ2-2; a possible D gene is TRBD2 (6 bases). The CDR3 DNA reads TGTGCCAGTAGTATAGGTGGAGGGGACACCGGGGAGCTGTTTTTT. Amino acids: CASSIGGGDTGELFF. The whole variable domain, remainder taken from reference TRBV19 and TRBJ2-2, is DGGITQSPKYLFRKEGQNVTLSCEQNLNHDAMYWYRQDPGQGLRLIYYSQIVNDFQKGDIAEGYSVSREKKESFPLTVTSAQKNPTAFYLCASSIGGGDTGELFFGEGSRLTVL.